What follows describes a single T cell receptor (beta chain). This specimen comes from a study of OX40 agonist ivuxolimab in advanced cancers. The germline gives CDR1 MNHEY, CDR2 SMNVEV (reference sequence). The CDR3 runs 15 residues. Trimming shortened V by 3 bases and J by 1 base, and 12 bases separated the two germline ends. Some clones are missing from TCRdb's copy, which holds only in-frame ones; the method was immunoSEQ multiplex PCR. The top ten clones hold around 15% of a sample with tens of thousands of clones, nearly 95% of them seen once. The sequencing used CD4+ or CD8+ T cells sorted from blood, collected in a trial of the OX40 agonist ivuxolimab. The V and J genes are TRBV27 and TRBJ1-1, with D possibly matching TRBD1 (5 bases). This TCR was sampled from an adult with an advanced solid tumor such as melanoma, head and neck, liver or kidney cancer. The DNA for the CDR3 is TGTGCCAGCAGTTTGACAGCACGACCGAACACTGAAGCTTTCTTT. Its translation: CASSLTARPNTEAFF.